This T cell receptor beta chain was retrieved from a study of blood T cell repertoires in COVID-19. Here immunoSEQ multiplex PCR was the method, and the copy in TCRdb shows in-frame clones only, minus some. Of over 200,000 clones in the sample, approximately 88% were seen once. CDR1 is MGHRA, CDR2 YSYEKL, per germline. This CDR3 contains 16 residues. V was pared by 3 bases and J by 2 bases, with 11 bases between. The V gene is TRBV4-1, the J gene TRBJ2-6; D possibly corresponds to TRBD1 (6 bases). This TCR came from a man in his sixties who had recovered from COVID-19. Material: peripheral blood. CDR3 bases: TGCGCCAGCAGCCAGCAAAACAGGGCTGGGGCCAACGTCCTGACTTTC. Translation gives CASSQQNRAGANVLTF.